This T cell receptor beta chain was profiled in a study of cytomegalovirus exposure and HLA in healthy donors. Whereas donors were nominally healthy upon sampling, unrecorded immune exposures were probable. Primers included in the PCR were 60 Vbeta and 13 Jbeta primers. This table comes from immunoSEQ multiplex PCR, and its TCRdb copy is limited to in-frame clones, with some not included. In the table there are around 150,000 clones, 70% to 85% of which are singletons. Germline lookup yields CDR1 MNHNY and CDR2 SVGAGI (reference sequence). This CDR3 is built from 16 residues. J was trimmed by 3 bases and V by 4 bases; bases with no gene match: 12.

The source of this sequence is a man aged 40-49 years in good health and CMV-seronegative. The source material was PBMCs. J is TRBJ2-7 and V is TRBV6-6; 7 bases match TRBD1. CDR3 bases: TGTGCCAGCAGTTTCTTATTGGACAGGTCGGTCTACGAGCAGTACTTC. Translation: CASSFLLDRSVYEQYF.